A single sample is the source of the 16 T cell receptor beta chains below, sequenced in a study of identical twins. TCRdb passed the 5' RACE reads through MiXCR, listing each CDR3 protein once. The sample yields some 330,000 distinct CDR3 sequences, around 9% seen once. The sample consisted of naive T cells sorted from blood. These TCRs come from a woman between 45 and 65 years old in good health.

This chain joins TRBV20-1 and TRBJ2-4, with 8 bases identical to TRBD2. V gave up 0 bases and J gave up 3 bases; unmatched junction bases: 16. The CDR3 is 19 residues long. Germline V gene lookup returns CDR1 DFQATT and CDR2 SNEGSKA (reference sequence). CDR3 bases: TGCAGTGCTAGAGATCAGGTTAGCGGGATTTCAAGGGACAAAAACATTCAGTACTTC. This codes for CSARDQVSGISRDKNIQYF.

This chain joins TRBV7-9 and TRBJ1-2; D call uncertain. Trimming cost V 3 bases and J 5 bases, with 10 bases left between them. The CDR3 is 13 residues long. CDR1 is SEHNR and CDR2 is FQNEAQ in the germline V gene (reference sequence). The CDR3 DNA sequence: TGTGCCAGCAGCTTTGGGCGGCGTTATGGCTACACCTTC. This sequence encodes CASSFGRRYGYTF.

This clonotype was seen a handful of times. The rearrangement links TRBV5-1 to TRBJ2-1; 8 bases are shared with TRBD2. Looked up from germline, CDR1 is SGHRS and CDR2 is YFSETQ. Trimming cost V 4 bases and J 4 bases; bases outside gene matches: 7. The CDR3 covers 15 residues. The CDR3 bases are TGCGCCAGCAGCCCGGAGGTAGCGGGGTACAATGAGCAGTTCTTC. Translated: CASSPEVAGYNEQFF.

This clonotype was found a few times. The V gene is TRBV7-8, the J gene TRBJ2-7, with 10 bases that match TRBD2. Trimming cost V 5 bases and J 2 bases; bases outside gene matches: 6. Germline V gene lookup returns CDR1 SGHVS and CDR2 FQNEAQ. There are 15 residues in the CDR3. CDR3: CASSQGLAATYEQYV. CDR3 bases: TGTGCCAGCAGCCAAGGACTAGCGGCAACCTACGAGCAGTACGTC.

The V gene is TRBV5-5, the J gene TRBJ2-7; 9 bases match TRBD1. In germline, CDR1 is SGHKS, CDR2 YYEKEE (reference sequence). This CDR3 comprises 12 residues. With V trimmed by 4 bases and J by 6 bases, 2 bases remained unmatched. DNA of the CDR3: TGTGCCAGCAGCGCGACAGGGGGCGAGCAGTACTTC. Protein sequence: CASSATGGEQYF. The full variable domain, with the rest looked up from reference TRBV5-5 and TRBJ2-7, is DAGVTQSPTHLIKTRGQQVTLRCSPISGHKSVSWYQQVLGQGPQFIFQYYEKEERGRGNFPDRFSARQFPNYSSELNVNALLLGDSALYLCASSATGGEQYFGPGTRLTVT.

This clonotype was found many times. The genes are TRBV12-3 or TRBV12-4 and TRBJ2-2; 12 bases align to TRBD1. This CDR3 is built from 14 residues. Trimming at V came to 7 bases and at J to 7 bases, leaving 4 bases not matched to a gene. The CDR3 spells CASKGTGGHGELFF. CDR3 nucleotide sequence: TGTGCCAGCAAAGGGACAGGGGGCCACGGGGAGCTGTTTTTT.

This clonotype showed up many times. This chain joins TRBV12-3 or TRBV12-4 and TRBJ2-6; D uncertain. The CDR3 sequence is 15 residues long. Deletions cut 3 bases from V and 1 base from J, with 7 bases between. CDR3 in DNA: TGTGCCAGCAGTTTTACAGCGTCTGGGGCCAACGTCCTGACTTTC. Encoded protein: CASSFTASGANVLTF.

This clonotype has only a few counts. The chain couples TRBV12-3 or TRBV12-4 to TRBJ2-5, with D unclear. The V end was cut by 3 bases, the J end by 13 bases, with 15 bases between. This CDR3 comprises 12 residues. CDR3 nucleotide sequence: TGTGCCAGCAGTTTTGGGCTATCCCAGTCGTACTTC. This sequence encodes CASSFGLSQSYF.

This clonotype appeared many times. The chain recombines TRBV5-1 with TRBJ2-3; D not certain. Germline V gene data show CDR1 as SGHRS and CDR2 as YFSETQ. The V end was cut by 1 base, the J end by 1 base, with 22 bases between. This CDR3 contains 19 residues. CDR3 amino acids: CASSLSGNPGQIGTDTQYF. CDR3 bases: TGCGCCAGCAGCTTGTCCGGTAATCCCGGGCAGATCGGCACAGATACGCAGTATTTT.

This clonotype showed up many times. The chain is built from TRBV12-3 or TRBV12-4 and TRBJ2-3, with a weak D call TRBD1 (7 bases). V shed 5 bases and J shed 2 bases, with 26 bases lying between them. This CDR3 has 19 residues. CDR3 nucleotide sequence: TGTGCCAGCAGTCCCCTGGCGGGACAGCCTGGGGGATACACAGATACGCAGTATTTT. It yields the protein CASSPLAGQPGGYTDTQYF.

This clonotype was seen a few times. The CDR3 nucleotides read TGTGCCAGCAGCCAGGACCAGACTAGCGGCACAGATACGCAGTATTTT. Encoded protein: CASSQDQTSGTDTQYF. The chain uses TRBV3-1 and TRBJ2-3, with TRBD2 identical over 8 bases. Unmatched junction bases numbered 6, after V lost 3 bases and J lost 1 base. Germline lookup yields CDR1 LGHDT and CDR2 YNNKEL (reference sequence). This CDR3 contains 16 residues.

This clonotype has at least ten counts. The chain is built from TRBV6-8 and TRBJ2-3; TRBD2 agrees at 8 bases. Trimming at V came to 7 bases and at J to 3 bases, leaving 18 bases not matched to a gene. CDR3 length equals 18 residues. In germline, CDR1 is MNHGY, CDR2 SAAAGT. The CDR3 nucleotides are TGTGCCAGCATAGTGAGACTAGCGCATCCCGGAGGGACAGATACGCAGTATTTT. Its protein is CASIVRLAHPGGTDTQYF.

This clonotype came up a few times. An end of the junction differs from the germline gene, which may be a read error. The chain uses TRBV6-6 and TRBJ2-4, with D possibly being TRBD1 (6 bases). This CDR3 comprises 12 residues. Germline V gives CDR1 MNHNY, CDR2 SVGAGI (reference sequence). CDR3 DNA: TGTGCCAGCAGCCCGAGTGAGGGGGAAGAAAACTTC. As protein: CASSPSEGEENF.

This clonotype came up a few times. The chain recombines TRBV20-1 with TRBJ1-2; D gene uncertain. The CDR3 is 12 amino acids. V was trimmed by 5 bases and J by 0 bases, leaving 7 bases between them. Per germline, CDR1 DFQATT and CDR2 SNEGSKA (reference sequence). This chain's CDR3 is CSAYTPNYGYTF. DNA of the CDR3: TGCAGTGCTTATACCCCTAACTATGGCTACACCTTC.

The chain joins TRBV3-1 to TRBJ2-7; D not certain. Per the germline V gene, CDR1 is LGHDT and CDR2 is YNNKEL (reference sequence). Trimming cost V 5 bases and J 2 bases, with 13 bases left between them. The CDR3 runs 14 residues. The CDR3 coding sequence is TGTGCCAGCAGCATCTCGCGAAGAGCCTACGAGCAGTACTTC. As protein: CASSISRRAYEQYF.

This chain connects TRBV6-5 to TRBJ2-1; TRBD1 or TRBD2 may be the D gene (5 bases each). The V end was cut by 2 bases, the J end by 5 bases, with 16 bases between. CDR3 length equals 16 residues. Germline lookup yields CDR1 MNHEY and CDR2 SVGAGI. The CDR3 here is CASSYTGPQPDNEQFF. The DNA of the CDR3 is TGTGCCAGCAGTTACACGGGACCGCAACCCGACAATGAGCAGTTCTTC.